The next 18 T cell receptor beta chains were all read from a single sample in a study of metastatic and nonmetastatic thyroid tumors (dated by TCRdb to 2020 to 2021). None of the patients had been given any treatment before thyroid surgery. The library came from PCR. The sequencer listed for this sample is Illumina HiSeq 4000. Using fastp trimming at Q25 and MiXCR clonotype assembly, TCRdb reanalyzed the public sequencing data and kept in-frame beta chains. The sample has tens of thousands of clones on record, approximately 16% of them singletons. More than 9% of the sample is held by the ten biggest clonotypes. Sequences were obtained from tumor tissue. These receptors all stem from a female donor with papillary thyroid cancer or a benign thyroid nodule (not recorded which). Some clones in this sample may be carry-over from other donors' samples.

This sequence joins TRBV9 and TRBJ1-2; D remains ambiguous. Trimming pared 3 bases from V and 0 bases from J, leaving 18 bases between. The CDR3 extends over 17 amino acids. Germline values: CDR1 SGDLS, CDR2 YYNGEE. CDR3 amino acids: CASSGDPTASSNYGYTF. As DNA, the CDR3 is TGTGCCAGCAGCGGAGACCCGACGGCATCTTCTAACTATGGCTACACCTTC.

This clone was seen many times. The V and J genes are TRBV19 and TRBJ1-6; 8 positions match TRBD1. Germline CDR1 LNHDA, CDR2 SQIVND (reference sequence). The CDR3 consists of 14 residues. With 5 bases clipped from V and 10 bases from J, the junction kept 7 bases outside the gene matches. CDR3: CASSRQGQGSPLHF. The CDR3 bases are TGTGCCAGTAGTCGACAGGGGCAGGGATCACCCCTCCACTTT.

This clone was detected a few times. This clone may be a read error of a much larger clone one base away. Within the sample, other DNA sequences also encode this same CDR3. The chain is built from TRBV2 and TRBJ1-2; D unclear. V was shortened by 10 bases and J by 8 bases, with 17 bases between the two germline ends. This CDR3 comprises 12 residues. In germline, CDR1 is SNHLY, CDR2 FYNNEI. CDR3 nucleotide sequence: TGTGCCACCACGATCGTTCGCGGCGGCTACACCTTC. This codes for CATTIVRGGYTF. Combining the CDR3 with reference TRBV2 and TRBJ1-2 gives the whole variable domain EPEVTQTPSHQVTQMGQEVILRCVPISNHLYFYWYRQILGQKVEFLVSFYNNEISEKSEIFDDQFSVERPDGSNFTLKIRSTKLEDSAMYFCATTIVRGGYTFGSGTRLTVV.

This clone was counted at least ten times. This sample also contains other DNA sequences that code for the same CDR3. The chain joins TRBV7-9 to TRBJ1-2; TRBD1 might be the D (5 bases). Trimming pared 2 bases from V and 5 bases from J, leaving 9 bases between. Germline CDR1 and CDR2: SEHNR and FQNEAQ (reference sequence). The CDR3 contains 13 residues. CDR3 region: CASSLPGLYGYTF. The CDR3 DNA follows: TGTGCCAGCAGCTTACCAGGGCTATATGGCTACACCTTC.

The rearrangement links TRBV11-3 to TRBJ2-3; unclear D gene. The germline V gene has CDR1 SGHNT and CDR2 YENEEA. Trimming stripped 9 bases from V and 4 bases from J, with 14 bases between. CDR3 length: 13 residues. CDR3 region: CASILGRPDTQYF. CDR3 sequence (DNA): TGTGCCAGTATCTTAGGAAGGCCAGATACGCAGTATTTT.

For this clone: Sequence at one end of the junction differs from germline and may be a read error. The gene calls are TRBV5-1 and TRBJ2-1; TRBD2 matches 10 bases. Germline V gene lookup returns CDR1 SGHRS and CDR2 YFSETQ. The CDR3 totals 15 residues. For the CDR3, the DNA is TGCTCCAGCATCTCCTACACCGGGACTAGCGATGAGCAGTTCTTC. Translating gives CSSISYTGTSDEQFF.

This clone was counted a few times. The sample holds other DNA sequences that translate to the same CDR3. The chain recombines TRBV5-4 with TRBJ1-1; 8 positions match TRBD1. The J segment lost 1 base and the V segment lost 2 bases, leaving 10 bases of the junction unmatched. CDR1 is SGHNT and CDR2 is YYREEE in the germline V gene (reference sequence). The CDR3 consists of 17 residues. CDR3 DNA: TGTGCCAGCAGCTTACCGGAACGGACAGGGAGGAACACTGAAGCTTTCTTT. Amino acids: CASSLPERTGRNTEAFF.

The chain uses TRBV6-2 or TRBV6-3 and TRBJ2-3; D is ambiguous. The CDR3 extends over 13 amino acids. Trimming pared 6 bases from V and 2 bases from J, leaving 9 bases between. The germline CDR1 and CDR2 sequences are MNHEY and SVGEGT. Written as DNA, the CDR3 is TGTGCCAGCAGAGTCGGAGACACAGATACGCAGTATTTT. Amino acids: CASRVGDTDTQYF.

This clone was detected many times. The chain employs TRBV30 and TRBJ1-1; perhaps TRBD1 as D (5 bases). V dropped 3 bases and J dropped 2 bases, with 13 bases sitting between them. CDR3 size: 14 residues. Germline lookup yields CDR1 GTSNPN and CDR2 SVGIG (reference sequence). The CDR3 nucleotides are TGTGCCTGGAGGCTGGGGGGTCCCAACACTGAAGCTTTCTTT. This sequence encodes CAWRLGGPNTEAFF.

This clone occurred many times. This chain uses TRBV12-3 or TRBV12-4 with TRBJ1-5; D gene unclear. This CDR3 region has 15 residues. Trimming took off 0 bases at V and 6 bases at J, with 12 bases between the two ends. This CDR3 reads CASSLALGGSQPQHF. The CDR3 DNA reads TGTGCCAGCAGTTTAGCCTTGGGTGGGAGTCAGCCCCAGCATTTT.

This clone was recorded many times. V is TRBV12-3 or TRBV12-4 and J is TRBJ2-7; 13 bases agree with TRBD2. The CDR3 contains 15 residues. V shed 6 bases, J shed 6 bases, and the junction held 8 bases outside the gene matches. Here the CDR3 reads CASRPRTSGSSEQYF. CDR3 coding DNA: TGTGCCAGCAGACCCCGGACTAGCGGGAGCTCCGAGCAGTACTTC.

As regards this clone: The junction differs from germline at one of its ends, possibly a read error. This chain joins TRBV20-1 and TRBJ1-5; D unresolved. The CDR3 runs to 14 residues. Germline V gene data show CDR1 as DFQATT and CDR2 as SNEGSKA (reference sequence). The DNA for the CDR3 is TGCAGTACTGGCCAACGACCGACCAATCGGCCCCAGCATTTT. Residues: CSTGQRPTNRPQHF.

In its sample, this clone was seen many times. This chain links TRBV5-1 with TRBJ1-2, with D uncertain. CDR1 SGHRS and CDR2 YFSETQ come from the germline V gene. V lost 1 base to trimming and J lost 0 bases, with 10 bases between them. This CDR3 is 15 amino acids long. The CDR3, as DNA: TGCGCCAGCAGCTTGAGGGCAGAAACTAACTATGGCTACACCTTC. Amino acids: CASSLRAETNYGYTF.

This clone has more than one count but fewer than ten. The CDR3: CASSYGKGTYEQYF. The CDR3, as DNA: TGTGCCAGCAGTTACGGCAAAGGAACCTACGAGCAGTACTTC. The chain uses TRBV6-5 and TRBJ2-7, with D uncertain. This CDR3 is 14 amino acids long. The V and J ends lost 2 bases and 2 bases respectively, with 10 bases between them. Looked up from germline, CDR1 is MNHEY and CDR2 is SVGAGI.

This clone has a handful of counts. Possible read error: a much larger clone is one base away. The J gene is TRBJ2-4, the V gene TRBV6-2 or TRBV6-3; D is possibly TRBD1 (5 bases). Per the germline V gene, CDR1 is MNHEY and CDR2 is SVGEGT. CDR3 length: 13 residues. Trimming took off 7 bases at V and 11 bases at J, with 18 bases between the two ends. The CDR3 DNA reads TGTGCCAGCATGCCCCAGGGATCGAGATTTCAGTACTTC. It translates to CASMPQGSRFQYF.

Turning to this clone: A read error is possible here, since a much larger clone lies one base away. V is TRBV4-3 and J is TRBJ1-1; 7 bases match TRBD1. The length of the CDR3 is 16 residues. CDR1 is LGHNA and CDR2 is YSLEER in the germline V gene. DNA of the CDR3: TGCGCCAGCAGCCAAGATCCCAGGGGGTTGGACACTGAATCTTTCTTT. This sequence encodes CASSQDPRGLDTESFF.

Concerning this clone itself: This may be a read error, as it is one base from a much larger clone. As DNA, the CDR3 is TGTGCCAGCAGTTTTTGTTTCAATCAGCCCCAGCATTTT. This translates into CASSFCFNQPQHF. This sequence joins TRBV28 and TRBJ1-5, with no clear D. The ends were cut back, 3 bases at V and 3 bases at J, with 6 bases in the middle. Germline V CDR1 and CDR2: MDHEN, SYDVKM. This CDR3 is 13 amino acids long.

Comment on this clone: Given a much more abundant clone one base away, this may be a read error. The chain links TRBV2 to TRBJ1-5; perhaps TRBD1 as D (6 bases). The CDR3 is 12 residues long. Germline loops: CDR1 SNHLY, CDR2 FYNNEI. V dropped 4 bases and J dropped 9 bases, with 10 bases sitting between them. The CDR3 spells CASSGGARPQHF. In DNA form, the CDR3 reads TGTGCCAGCAGTGGGGGGGCTCGGCCCCAGCATTTT.